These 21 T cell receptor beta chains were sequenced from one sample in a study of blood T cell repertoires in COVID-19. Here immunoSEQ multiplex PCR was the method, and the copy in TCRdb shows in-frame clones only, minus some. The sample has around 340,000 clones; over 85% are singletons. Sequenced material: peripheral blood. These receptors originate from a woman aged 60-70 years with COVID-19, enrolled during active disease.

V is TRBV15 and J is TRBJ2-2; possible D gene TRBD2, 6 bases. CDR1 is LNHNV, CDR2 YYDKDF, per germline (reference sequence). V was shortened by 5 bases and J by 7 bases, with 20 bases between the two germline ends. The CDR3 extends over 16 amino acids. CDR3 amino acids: CATSRRLGRLDGELFF. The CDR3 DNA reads TGTGCCACCAGCCGCCGCCTTGGGAGGCTGGACGGGGAGCTGTTTTTT.

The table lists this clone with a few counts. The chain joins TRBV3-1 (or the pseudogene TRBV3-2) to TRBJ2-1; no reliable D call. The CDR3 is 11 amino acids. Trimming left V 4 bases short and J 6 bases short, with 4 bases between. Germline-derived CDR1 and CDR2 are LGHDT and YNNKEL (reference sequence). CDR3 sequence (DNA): TGTGCCAGCAGCCGAGCCAATGAGCAGTTCTTC. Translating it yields CASSRANEQFF.

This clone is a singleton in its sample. As DNA, the CDR3 is TGTGCCAGCAGCCAAGTCATCGAACAGGGGAATGAGCAGTTCTTC. Translated, it gives CASSQVIEQGNEQFF. The chain recombines TRBV3-1 (or the pseudogene TRBV3-2) with TRBJ2-1, with TRBD1 matching 7 bases. Per germline, CDR1 LGHDT and CDR2 YNNKEL (reference sequence). The length of the CDR3 is 15 residues. After removal of 1 base from V and 7 bases from J, the junction contained 7 bases not matched to a gene.

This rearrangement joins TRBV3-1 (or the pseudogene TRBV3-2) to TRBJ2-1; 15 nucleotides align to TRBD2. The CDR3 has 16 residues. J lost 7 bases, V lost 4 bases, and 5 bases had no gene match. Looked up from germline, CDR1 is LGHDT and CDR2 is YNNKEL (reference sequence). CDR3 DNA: TGTGCCAGCAGCCTTCCGGGGACTAGCGGGGGGAATGAGCAGTTCTTC. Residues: CASSLPGTSGGNEQFF.

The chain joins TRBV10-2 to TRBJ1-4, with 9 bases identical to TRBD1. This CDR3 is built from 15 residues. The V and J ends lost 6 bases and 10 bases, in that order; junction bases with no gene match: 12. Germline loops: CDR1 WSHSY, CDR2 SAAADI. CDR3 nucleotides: TGCGCCAGCAGGAACCCGGAGACAGGGGGACGAAAACTGTTTTTT. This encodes CASRNPETGGRKLFF.

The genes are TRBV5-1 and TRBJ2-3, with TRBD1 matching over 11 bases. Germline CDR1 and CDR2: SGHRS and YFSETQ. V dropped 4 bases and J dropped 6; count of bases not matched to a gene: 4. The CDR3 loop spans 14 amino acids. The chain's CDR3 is CASSPGTGGDTQYF. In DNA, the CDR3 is TGCGCCAGCAGCCCAGGGACAGGGGGTGATACGCAGTATTTT.

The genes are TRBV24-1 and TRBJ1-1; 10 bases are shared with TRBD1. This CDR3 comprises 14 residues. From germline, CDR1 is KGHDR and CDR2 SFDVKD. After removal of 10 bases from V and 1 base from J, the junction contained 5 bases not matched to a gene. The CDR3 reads CATTGDRGNTEAFF. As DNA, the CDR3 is TGTGCCACAACGGGGGACAGGGGGAACACTGAAGCTTTCTTT.

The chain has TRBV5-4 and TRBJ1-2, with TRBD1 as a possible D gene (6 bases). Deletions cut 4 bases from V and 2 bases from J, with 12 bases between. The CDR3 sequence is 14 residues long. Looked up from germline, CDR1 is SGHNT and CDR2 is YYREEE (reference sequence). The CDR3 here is CASSPFQGNYGYTF. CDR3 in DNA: TGTGCCAGCAGCCCATTTCAGGGGAACTATGGCTACACCTTC.

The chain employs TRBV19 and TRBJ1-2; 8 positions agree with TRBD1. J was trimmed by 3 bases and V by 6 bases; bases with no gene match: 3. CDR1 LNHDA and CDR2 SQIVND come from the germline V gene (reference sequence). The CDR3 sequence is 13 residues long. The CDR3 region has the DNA TGTGCCAGTAGGTTGGGACAGGACTATGGCTACACCTTC. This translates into CASRLGQDYGYTF. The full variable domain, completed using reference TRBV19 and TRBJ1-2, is DGGITQSPKYLFRKEGQNVTLSCEQNLNHDAMYWYRQDPGQGLRLIYYSQIVNDFQKGDIAEGYSVSREKKESFPLTVTSAQKNPTAFYLCASRLGQDYGYTFGSGTRLTVV.

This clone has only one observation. CDR3 nucleotide sequence: TGTGCCAGCAGTGATCCCCCAGGAAATTCACCCCTCCACTTT. Translated: CASSDPPGNSPLHF. V usage is TRBV25-1 and J usage is TRBJ1-6; D remains ambiguous. The V gene's germline CDR1 is MGHDK and CDR2 SYGVNS. Trimming removed 3 bases at V and 7 bases at J, with 10 bases between. The CDR3 loop spans 14 amino acids. Full variable domain (remainder filled in from reference TRBV25-1 and TRBJ1-6): EADIYQTPRYLVIGTGKKITLECSQTMGHDKMYWYQQDPGMELHLIHYSYGVNSTEKGDLSSESTVSRIRTEHFPLTLESARPSHTSQYLCASSDPPGNSPLHFGNGTRLTVT.

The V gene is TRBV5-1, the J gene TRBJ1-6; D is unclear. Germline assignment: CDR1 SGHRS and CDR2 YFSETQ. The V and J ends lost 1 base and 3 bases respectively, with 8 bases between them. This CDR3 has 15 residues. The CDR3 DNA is TGCGCCAGCAGCTTGAGTGGAGACTATAATTCACCCCTCCACTTT. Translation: CASSLSGDYNSPLHF.

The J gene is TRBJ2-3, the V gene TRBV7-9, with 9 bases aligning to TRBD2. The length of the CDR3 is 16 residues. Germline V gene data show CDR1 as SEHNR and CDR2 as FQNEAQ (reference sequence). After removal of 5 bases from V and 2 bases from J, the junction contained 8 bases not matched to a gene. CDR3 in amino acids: CASSKIAGAVTDTQYF. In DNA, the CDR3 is TGTGCCAGCAGCAAGATAGCGGGGGCCGTCACAGATACGCAGTATTTT.

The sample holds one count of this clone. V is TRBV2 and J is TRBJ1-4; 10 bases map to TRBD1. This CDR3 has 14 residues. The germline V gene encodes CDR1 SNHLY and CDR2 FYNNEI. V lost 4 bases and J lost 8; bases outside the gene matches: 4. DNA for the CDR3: TGTGCCAGCAGTGGGGACAGGGGTAGGGAAAAACTGTTTTTT. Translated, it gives CASSGDRGREKLFF.

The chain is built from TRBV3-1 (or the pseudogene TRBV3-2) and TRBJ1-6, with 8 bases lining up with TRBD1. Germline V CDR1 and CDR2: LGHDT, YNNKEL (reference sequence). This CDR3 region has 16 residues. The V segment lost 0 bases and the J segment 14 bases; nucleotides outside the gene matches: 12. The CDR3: CASSQEGGRGRETLHF. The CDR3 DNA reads TGTGCCAGCAGCCAAGAGGGGGGCAGGGGGCGGGAAACCCTCCACTTT.

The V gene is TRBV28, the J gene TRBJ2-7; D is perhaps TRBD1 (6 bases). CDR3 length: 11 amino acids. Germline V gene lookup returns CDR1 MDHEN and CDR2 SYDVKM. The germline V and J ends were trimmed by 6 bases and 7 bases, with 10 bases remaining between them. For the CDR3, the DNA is TGTGCCAGCAGATACAGGGCAGAGCAGTACTTC. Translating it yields CASRYRAEQYF.

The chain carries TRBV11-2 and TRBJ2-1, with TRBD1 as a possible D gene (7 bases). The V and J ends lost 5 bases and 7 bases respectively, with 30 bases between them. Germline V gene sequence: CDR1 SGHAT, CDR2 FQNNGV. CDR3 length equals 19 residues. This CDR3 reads CASSPAVGYRGGSGNEQFF. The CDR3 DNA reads TGTGCCAGCAGCCCAGCGGTGGGGTACAGGGGAGGAAGTGGTAATGAGCAGTTCTTC.

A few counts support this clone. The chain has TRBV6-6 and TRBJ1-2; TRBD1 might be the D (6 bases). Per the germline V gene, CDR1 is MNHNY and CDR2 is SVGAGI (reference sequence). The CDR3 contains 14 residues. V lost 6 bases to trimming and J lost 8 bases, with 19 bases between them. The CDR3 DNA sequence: TGTGCCAGCAGGGTCCGGGGGGCAACGGACGGCTACACCTTC. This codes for CASRVRGATDGYTF.

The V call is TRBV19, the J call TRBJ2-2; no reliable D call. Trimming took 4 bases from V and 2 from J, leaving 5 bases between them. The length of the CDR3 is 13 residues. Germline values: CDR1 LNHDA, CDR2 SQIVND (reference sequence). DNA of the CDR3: TGTGCCAGTAGTACTAGAAACACCGGGGAGCTGTTTTTT. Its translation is CASSTRNTGELFF. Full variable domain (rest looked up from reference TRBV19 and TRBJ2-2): DGGITQSPKYLFRKEGQNVTLSCEQNLNHDAMYWYRQDPGQGLRLIYYSQIVNDFQKGDIAEGYSVSREKKESFPLTVTSAQKNPTAFYLCASSTRNTGELFFGEGSRLTVL.

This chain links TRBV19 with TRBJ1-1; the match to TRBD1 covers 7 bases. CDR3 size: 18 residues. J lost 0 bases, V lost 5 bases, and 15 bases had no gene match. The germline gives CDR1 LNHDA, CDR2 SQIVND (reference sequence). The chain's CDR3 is CASSPIIAQGRLNTEAFF. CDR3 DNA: TGTGCCAGTAGTCCAATAATCGCACAGGGGCGTTTGAACACTGAAGCTTTCTTT.

The CDR3 nucleotides are TGTGCCAGCAGCCCCACGGGGGGGAGGAACACCGGGGAGCTGTTTTTT. Its protein product is CASSPTGGRNTGELFF. The chain employs TRBV5-5 and TRBJ2-2; TRBD2 agrees at 8 bases. CDR3 length: 16 residues. Trimming at V came to 4 bases and at J to 1 base, leaving 6 bases not matched to a gene. Germline V gives CDR1 SGHKS, CDR2 YYEKEE (reference sequence).

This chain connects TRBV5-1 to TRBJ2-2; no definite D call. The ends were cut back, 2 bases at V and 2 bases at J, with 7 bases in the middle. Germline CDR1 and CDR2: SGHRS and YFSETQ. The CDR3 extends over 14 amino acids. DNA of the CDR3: TGCGCCAGCAGCTTCACTACCAACACCGGGGAGCTGTTTTTT. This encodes CASSFTTNTGELFF.